These 30 T cell receptor beta chains originate from one sample sequenced in a study of OX40 agonist ivuxolimab in advanced cancers. Clones were read by immunoSEQ multiplex PCR, and TCRdb kept only the in-frame ones, dropping some. Seen here are some 14,000 clones, roughly 89% observed once, and the top ten hold under 8.5%. The source was CD4+ or CD8+ T cells sorted from blood, collected in a trial of the OX40 agonist ivuxolimab. The receptors originated from an adult with an advanced solid tumor such as melanoma, head and neck, liver or kidney cancer.

In its sample, this clone was seen a few times. The genes are TRBV19 and TRBJ2-7; a weak D match, TRBD2 (5 bases). The CDR3 runs to 16 residues. Germline CDR1 reads LNHDA; CDR2 reads SQIVND (reference sequence). Trimming took off 4 bases at V and 2 bases at J, with 18 bases between the two ends. CDR3 DNA: TGTGCCAGTAGTAATCGGGCCCCTAACGGGGCCTACGAGCAGTACTTC. Translation: CASSNRAPNGAYEQYF.

V is TRBV7-9 and J is TRBJ1-2; 7 nucleotides line up with TRBD1. The CDR3 extends over 13 amino acids. The V segment lost 4 bases and the J segment 8 bases; nucleotides outside the gene matches: 7. Germline V gene sequence: CDR1 SEHNR, CDR2 FQNEAQ (reference sequence). In DNA form, the CDR3 reads TGTGCCAGCAGCTCCCCGGGACAGCGCGGCTACACCTTC. It specifies CASSSPGQRGYTF.

The chain joins TRBV19 to TRBJ2-3; 7 bases agree with TRBD1. The CDR3 length is 15 residues. Trimming cost V 2 bases and J 5 bases; bases outside gene matches: 7. In germline, CDR1 is LNHDA, CDR2 SQIVND (reference sequence). The CDR3 DNA follows: TGTGCCAGTAGTATAAGGGGGCGCCCCGGAGATACGCAGTATTTT. It encodes CASSIRGRPGDTQYF.

V is TRBV6-5 and J is TRBJ2-7; D unresolved. Looked up from germline, CDR1 is MNHEY and CDR2 is SVGAGI. CDR3 size: 14 residues. V lost 6 bases and J 0 bases, leaving 12 bases between the germline ends. CDR3 bases: TGTGCCAGCAGCCGGAACCTTTACTCCTACGAGCAGTACTTC. Translation: CASSRNLYSYEQYF.

The gene calls are TRBV5-1 and TRBJ2-7, with 8 bases lining up with TRBD2. The CDR3 has 14 amino acids. Germline-derived CDR1 and CDR2 are SGHRS and YFSETQ. V lost 4 bases, J lost 3 bases, and 6 bases stayed unmatched. This CDR3 is CASSPLGGGYEQYF. As DNA, the CDR3 is TGCGCCAGCAGCCCGCTCGGGGGGGGCTACGAGCAGTACTTC. Looking up the rest from reference TRBV5-1 and TRBJ2-7 gives the full variable domain: KAGVTQTPRYLIKTRGQQVTLSCSPISGHRSVSWYQQTPGQGLQFLFEYFSETQRNKGNFPGRFSGRQFSNSRSEMNVSTLELGDSALYLCASSPLGGGYEQYFGPGTRLTVT.

The chain couples TRBV9 to TRBJ2-5, with 9 bases that match TRBD1. In germline, CDR1 is SGDLS, CDR2 YYNGEE. V trimming: 3 bases; J trimming: 4 bases; junction bases outside the gene matches: 13. The CDR3 length is 17 residues. The CDR3 is CASSGDRAAPGLETQYF. CDR3 nucleotides: TGTGCCAGCAGCGGGGACAGGGCCGCCCCGGGGTTAGAGACCCAGTACTTC.

This chain links TRBV2 with TRBJ2-5, with 9 bases identical to TRBD1. Germline lookup yields CDR1 SNHLY and CDR2 FYNNEI. Losses at the gene ends were 3 bases for V and 5 bases for J; bases not matched to a gene: 1. The CDR3 runs to 13 residues. The CDR3 bases are TGTGCCAGCAGTGACGGACAGGGGGAGACCCAGTACTTC. It specifies CASSDGQGETQYF.

This rearrangement joins TRBV18 to TRBJ1-5; weak D call: TRBD1 (5 bases). Germline-derived CDR1 and CDR2 are KGHSH and LQKENI. Trimming took 4 bases from V and 5 from J, leaving 9 bases between them. CDR3 size: 13 residues. In nucleotides, the CDR3 is TGTGCCAGCTCACAGGGGAAGGATCAGCCCCAGCATTTT. This codes for CASSQGKDQPQHF.

The J gene is TRBJ2-7, the V gene TRBV18; D might be TRBD1 (5 bases). The CDR3 has 13 amino acids. Germline V CDR1 and CDR2: KGHSH, LQKENI. Deletions cut 3 bases from V and 4 bases from J, with 10 bases between. CDR3 sequence (DNA): TGTGCCAGCTCACCGGCGCAGGGTTACGAGCAGTACTTC. Protein sequence: CASSPAQGYEQYF.

This clone has just one count. The gene calls are TRBV9 and TRBJ2-3; tentatively, D is TRBD1 or TRBD2 (5 bases each). The germline gives CDR1 SGDLS, CDR2 YYNGEE. The CDR3 has 14 amino acids. V was trimmed by 0 bases and J by 6 bases, leaving 11 bases between them. The DNA for the CDR3 is TGTGCCAGCAGCGTAGCAGAGGGGATGGATACGCAGTATTTT. Its protein product is CASSVAEGMDTQYF. Looking up the rest from reference TRBV9 and TRBJ2-3 gives the full variable domain: DSGVTQTPKHLITATGQRVTLRCSPRSGDLSVYWYQQSLDQGLQFLIQYYNGEERAKGNILERFSAQQFPDLHSELNLSSLELGDSALYFCASSVAEGMDTQYFGPGTRLTVL.

The V and J genes are TRBV11-1 and TRBJ2-7, with TRBD2 matching over 12 bases. Germline V gives CDR1 SGHAT, CDR2 FQDESV (reference sequence). The CDR3 runs to 15 residues. V shed 5 bases and J 4 bases; nucleotides not matched to a gene: 6. This chain's CDR3 is CASSRTSGGRYEQYF. DNA of the CDR3: TGTGCCAGCAGCCGTACTAGCGGGGGGCGATACGAGCAGTACTTC.

This clone was recorded once. V and J are TRBV28 and TRBJ2-2; D is unresolved. The V gene's germline CDR1 is MDHEN and CDR2 SYDVKM. This CDR3 comprises 14 residues. With 4 bases removed from V and 2 bases from J, the gap between germline ends came to 8 bases. The CDR3 sequence: CASSSTGNTGELFF. The DNA of the CDR3 is TGTGCCAGCAGTTCCACGGGCAACACCGGGGAGCTGTTTTTT.

The CDR3 loop reads CASSVSSGAVQETQYF. Here the CDR3 DNA reads TGTGCCAGCAGCGTATCAAGCGGGGCCGTTCAAGAGACCCAGTACTTC. The chain uses TRBV9 and TRBJ2-5; 7 bases match TRBD2. Germline V CDR1 and CDR2: SGDLS, YYNGEE. The CDR3 loop spans 16 amino acids. The V gene end was trimmed by 1 base and the J gene end by 2 bases; junction bases not matched to a gene: 8.

Concerning this clone: The junction differs from germline at one of its ends, possibly a read error. This rearrangement joins TRBV11-2 to TRBJ2-7, with a weak D call TRBD2 (6 bases). Germline lookup yields CDR1 SGHAT and CDR2 FQNNGV. The CDR3 covers 13 residues. This chain's CDR3 is CASSLATAGTVDF. The CDR3 nucleotides are TGTGCCAGCAGCTTAGCGACGGCGGGGACGGTGGACTTC.

The chain combines TRBV4-2 with TRBJ1-5; D is unresolved. Per germline, CDR1 LGHNA and CDR2 YNFKEQ. The CDR3 runs to 15 residues. The V and J ends lost 7 bases and 6 bases respectively, with 19 bases between them. The CDR3 protein is CASNPVRGSAQPQHF. The CDR3 nucleotides read TGTGCCAGCAACCCCGTCCGGGGTTCGGCTCAGCCCCAGCATTTT.

The genes are TRBV10-3 and TRBJ2-3; TRBD2 matches 12 bases. The CDR3 length is 15 residues. The junction had 2 bases not matched to a gene; V was cut back by 6 bases and J by 1 base. Germline CDR1 reads ENHRY; CDR2 reads SYGVKD. The CDR3 bases are TGTGCCATCAGCAGACTAGCGGGGGGCACAGATACGCAGTATTTT. Translated: CAISRLAGGTDTQYF.

This chain connects TRBV4-1 to TRBJ2-1, with D perhaps assigned TRBD1 or TRBD2 (5 bases each). This CDR3 has 15 amino acids. V was clipped by 0 bases and J by 5 bases, with 11 bases between them. In germline, CDR1 is MGHRA, CDR2 YSYEKL. CDR3 sequence: CASSQDLGTDNEQFF. The CDR3 bases are TGCGCCAGCAGCCAAGATCTTGGGACCGACAATGAGCAGTTCTTC.

The rearrangement uses TRBV19 and TRBJ1-5, with 7 nucleotides matching TRBD1. Germline V gene data show CDR1 as LNHDA and CDR2 as SQIVND (reference sequence). This CDR3 region has 13 residues. J was trimmed by 7 bases and V by 8 bases; bases with no gene match: 8. The CDR3 region has the DNA TGTGCCAGTCGACAGGGCCAAGGGCAGCCCCAGCATTTT. The encoded protein is CASRQGQGQPQHF.

Written as DNA, the CDR3 is TGTGCCAGCAGCTTACGCGGGGCTGGGGCCAACGTCCTGACTTTC. Translating gives CASSLRGAGANVLTF. The chain carries TRBV7-6 and TRBJ2-6; possible D gene TRBD2, 6 bases. The CDR3 is made up of 15 amino acids. Trimming removed 2 bases at V and 2 bases at J, with 7 bases between. From germline, CDR1 is SGHVS and CDR2 FNYEAQ.

Regarding this clone: The DNA is left out, because the CDR3 cannot be placed on it with certainty; the CDR3 is given as TCRdb lists it. The V call is TRBV27, the J call TRBJ1-6; TRBD1 was called by the table and not checked on the DNA. In germline, CDR1 is MNHEY, CDR2 SMNVEV (reference sequence). The CDR3 has 15 amino acids, counting both end residues. The CDR3 loop reads CASSTSTGWGSPLHF.

The chain recombines TRBV5-1 with TRBJ1-6; 9 bases fit TRBD1. The CDR3 is 18 amino acids. Unmatched junction bases numbered 14, after V lost 4 bases and J lost 6 bases. CDR1 is SGHRS, CDR2 YFSETQ, per germline. The CDR3 DNA is TGCGCCAGCAGCGAAGGGACAGGGTGGGGGCTCGGTAATTCACCCCTCCACTTT. Amino acids: CASSEGTGWGLGNSPLHF. Full variable domain (rest looked up from reference TRBV5-1 and TRBJ1-6): KAGVTQTPRYLIKTRGQQVTLSCSPISGHRSVSWYQQTPGQGLQFLFEYFSETQRNKGNFPGRFSGRQFSNSRSEMNVSTLELGDSALYLCASSEGTGWGLGNSPLHFGNGTRLTVT.

Comments on this clone: Other DNA sequences in this specimen translate into the identical CDR3. The chain has TRBV7-2 and TRBJ1-5; D perhaps matches TRBD1 (6 bases). Germline V gene lookup returns CDR1 SGHTA and CDR2 FQGNSA. CDR3 length: 15 residues. Trimming removed 9 bases at V and 3 bases at J, with 18 bases between. CDR3 nucleotides: TGTGCCAGTAGTTTACGGGACACAAACAATCAGCCCCAGCATTTT. Its protein is CASSLRDTNNQPQHF. Full variable domain (outside the CDR3, taken from reference TRBV7-2 and TRBJ1-5): GAGVSQSPSNKVTEKGKDVELRCDPISGHTALYWYRQSLGQGLEFLIYFQGNSAPDKSGLPSDRFSAERTGGSVSTLTIQRTQQEDSAVYLCASSLRDTNNQPQHFGDGTRLSIL.

V usage is TRBV30 and J usage is TRBJ2-3; unclear D gene. The germline CDR1 and CDR2 sequences are GTSNPN and SVGIG (reference sequence). The CDR3 contains 12 residues. V lost 2 bases, J lost 0 bases, and 3 bases lay in between. The DNA of the CDR3 is TGTGCCTGGAGTCCCAGCACAGATACGCAGTATTTT. Protein product: CAWSPSTDTQYF.

The chain couples TRBV6-5 to TRBJ2-3; 10 nucleotides align to TRBD2. Germline CDR1 is MNHEY and CDR2 is SVGAGI. V was clipped by 3 bases and J by 2 bases; unmatched bases: 5. This CDR3 has 16 amino acids. The CDR3: CASSYELAGITDTQYF. The CDR3 nucleotides are TGTGCCAGCAGTTATGAACTAGCGGGGATCACAGATACGCAGTATTTT.

The chain uses TRBV6-5 and TRBJ2-5; 7 nucleotides align to TRBD2. The germline V gene encodes CDR1 MNHEY and CDR2 SVGAGI. The CDR3 contains 14 residues. V was pared by 6 bases and J by 4 bases, with 8 bases of the junction left unmatched. The CDR3 is CASRSGGRAETQYF. CDR3 DNA sequence: TGTGCCAGCAGGTCGGGAGGCCGGGCAGAGACCCAGTACTTC.

This rearrangement joins TRBV19 to TRBJ2-5; 7 bases line up with TRBD1. CDR1 LNHDA and CDR2 SQIVND come from the germline V gene (reference sequence). J lost 2 bases, V lost 4 bases, and 13 bases had no gene match. The CDR3 spans 17 residues. The CDR3 sequence: CASSSKRQGRTQETQYF. In DNA form, the CDR3 reads TGTGCCAGTAGTAGCAAGAGACAGGGAAGGACTCAAGAGACCCAGTACTTC.

The chain couples TRBV7-8 to TRBJ2-3; D call uncertain. Per the germline V gene, CDR1 is SGHVS and CDR2 is FQNEAQ. V dropped 2 bases and J dropped 5 bases, with 8 bases sitting between them. This CDR3 region has 13 residues. The CDR3 bases are TGTGCCAGCAGCTTAACTTGGGGAGATACGCAGTATTTT. It codes for CASSLTWGDTQYF.

The chain links TRBV18 to TRBJ2-2; possible D gene TRBD2, 6 bases. Germline loops: CDR1 KGHSH, CDR2 LQKENI. Trimming removed 2 bases at V and 0 bases at J, with 10 bases between. The CDR3 is made up of 16 amino acids. CDR3: CASSPKRASNTGELFF. CDR3 nucleotides: TGTGCCAGCTCACCAAAGCGGGCGTCGAACACCGGGGAGCTGTTTTTT.

This clone was seen just once. This sequence joins TRBV5-1 and TRBJ2-2; 7 bases match TRBD1. The germline gives CDR1 SGHRS, CDR2 YFSETQ. The CDR3 covers 15 residues. With V trimmed by 4 bases and J by 1 base, 4 bases remained unmatched. The CDR3 nucleotides read TGCGCCAGCAGCCCCCGGACAGGGAACACCGGGGAGCTGTTTTTT. This encodes CASSPRTGNTGELFF.

The chain carries TRBV9 and TRBJ1-6; 7 bases are shared with TRBD1. The CDR3 has 16 residues. Trimming removed 0 bases from V and 4 bases from J; junction bases left unmatched: 4. Germline-derived CDR1 and CDR2 are SGDLS and YYNGEE. DNA of the CDR3: TGTGCCAGCAGCGTAGGGGCAGGGGGTTATAATTCACCCCTCCACTTT. This gives the protein CASSVGAGGYNSPLHF. The entire variable domain, with the rest obtained from reference TRBV9 and TRBJ1-6, is as follows: DSGVTQTPKHLITATGQRVTLRCSPRSGDLSVYWYQQSLDQGLQFLIQYYNGEERAKGNILERFSAQQFPDLHSELNLSSLELGDSALYFCASSVGAGGYNSPLHFGNGTRLTVT.